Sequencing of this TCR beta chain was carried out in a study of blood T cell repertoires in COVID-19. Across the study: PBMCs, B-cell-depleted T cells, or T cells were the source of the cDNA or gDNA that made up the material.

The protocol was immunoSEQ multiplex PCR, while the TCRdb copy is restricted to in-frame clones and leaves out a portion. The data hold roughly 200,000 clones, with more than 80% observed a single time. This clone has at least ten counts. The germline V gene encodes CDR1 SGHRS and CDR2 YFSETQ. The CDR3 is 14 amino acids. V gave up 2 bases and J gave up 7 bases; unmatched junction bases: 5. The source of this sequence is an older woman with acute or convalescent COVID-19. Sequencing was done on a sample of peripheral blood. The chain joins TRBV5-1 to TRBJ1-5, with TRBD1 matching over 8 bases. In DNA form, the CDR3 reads TGCGCCAGCAGCTTAGGACAGGGAGAGCAGCCCCAGCATTTT. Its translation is CASSLGQGEQPQHF.